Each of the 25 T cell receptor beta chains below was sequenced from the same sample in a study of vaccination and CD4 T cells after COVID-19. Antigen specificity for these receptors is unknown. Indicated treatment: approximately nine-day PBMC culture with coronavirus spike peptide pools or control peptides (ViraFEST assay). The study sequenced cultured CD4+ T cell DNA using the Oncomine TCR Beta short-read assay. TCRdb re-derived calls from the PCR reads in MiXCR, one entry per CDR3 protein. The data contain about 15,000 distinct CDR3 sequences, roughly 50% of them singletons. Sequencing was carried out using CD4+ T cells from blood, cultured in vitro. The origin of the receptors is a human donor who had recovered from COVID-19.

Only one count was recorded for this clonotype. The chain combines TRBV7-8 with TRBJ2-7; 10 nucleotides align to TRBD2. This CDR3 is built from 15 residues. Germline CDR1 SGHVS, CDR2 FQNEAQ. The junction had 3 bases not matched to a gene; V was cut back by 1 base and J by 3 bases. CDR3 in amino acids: CASSLVLAGRYEQYF. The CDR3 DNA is TGTGCCAGCAGCTTAGTACTAGCGGGACGCTACGAGCAGTACTTC.

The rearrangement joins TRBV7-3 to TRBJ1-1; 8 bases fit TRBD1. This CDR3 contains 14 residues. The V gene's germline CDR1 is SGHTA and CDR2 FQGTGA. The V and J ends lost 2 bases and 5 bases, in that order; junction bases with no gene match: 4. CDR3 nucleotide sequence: TGTGCCAGCAGCTTAGGGCAGGGGGCTACTGAAGCTTTCTTT. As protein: CASSLGQGATEAFF.

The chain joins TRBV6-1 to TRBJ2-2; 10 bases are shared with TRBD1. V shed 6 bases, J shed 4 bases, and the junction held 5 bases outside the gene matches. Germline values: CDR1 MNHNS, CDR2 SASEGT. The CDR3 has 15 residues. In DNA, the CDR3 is TGTGCCAGCAGGGGGGACAGGGGTATCACCGGGGAGCTGTTTTTT. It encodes CASRGDRGITGELFF.

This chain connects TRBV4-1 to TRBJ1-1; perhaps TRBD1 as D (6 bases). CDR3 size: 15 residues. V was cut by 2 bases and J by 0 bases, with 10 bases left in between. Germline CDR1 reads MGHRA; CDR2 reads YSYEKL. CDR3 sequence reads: CASSQMDSLNTEAFF. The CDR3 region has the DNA TGCGCCAGCAGCCAAATGGACAGTCTGAACACTGAAGCTTTCTTT.

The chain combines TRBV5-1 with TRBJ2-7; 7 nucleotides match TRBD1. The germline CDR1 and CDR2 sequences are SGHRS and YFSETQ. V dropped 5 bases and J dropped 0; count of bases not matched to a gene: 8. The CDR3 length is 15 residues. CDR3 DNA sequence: TGCGCCAGCAGTCCCGACAGGGCTTTCTCCTACGAGCAGTACTTC. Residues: CASSPDRAFSYEQYF.

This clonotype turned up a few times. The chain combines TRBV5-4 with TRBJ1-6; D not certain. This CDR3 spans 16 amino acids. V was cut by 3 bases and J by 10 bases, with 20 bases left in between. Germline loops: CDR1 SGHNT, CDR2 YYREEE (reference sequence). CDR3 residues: CASSSSAGKGRSPLHF. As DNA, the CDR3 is TGTGCCAGCAGCTCTTCCGCCGGAAAAGGGAGATCACCCCTCCACTTT.

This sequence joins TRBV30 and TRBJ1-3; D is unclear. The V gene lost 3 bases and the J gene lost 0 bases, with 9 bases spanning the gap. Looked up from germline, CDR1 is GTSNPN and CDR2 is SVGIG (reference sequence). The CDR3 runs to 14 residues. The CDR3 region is CAWRGRVSGNTIYF. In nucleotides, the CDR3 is TGTGCCTGGAGAGGACGGGTCTCTGGAAACACCATATATTTT.

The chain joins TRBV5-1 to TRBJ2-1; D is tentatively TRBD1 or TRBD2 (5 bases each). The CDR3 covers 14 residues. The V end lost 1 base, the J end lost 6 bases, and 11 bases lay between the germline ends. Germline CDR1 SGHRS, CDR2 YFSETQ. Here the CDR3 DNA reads TGCGCCAGCAGCTTGTATCCAGGGACCAATGAGCAGTTCTTC. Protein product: CASSLYPGTNEQFF.

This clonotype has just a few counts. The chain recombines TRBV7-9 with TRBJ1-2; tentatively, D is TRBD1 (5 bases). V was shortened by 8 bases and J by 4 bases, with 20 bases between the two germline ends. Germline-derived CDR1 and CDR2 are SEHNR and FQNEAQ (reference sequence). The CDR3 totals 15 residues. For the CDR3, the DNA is TGTGCCAGCGCGTTTACCGGCGGGGGTTCCTATGGCTACACCTTC. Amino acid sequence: CASAFTGGGSYGYTF.

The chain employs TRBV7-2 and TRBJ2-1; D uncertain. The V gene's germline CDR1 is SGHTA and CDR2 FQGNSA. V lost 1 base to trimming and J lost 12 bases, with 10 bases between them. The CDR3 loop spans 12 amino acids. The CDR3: CASSLDRAPQFF. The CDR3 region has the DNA TGTGCCAGCAGCTTAGACCGGGCTCCGCAGTTCTTC. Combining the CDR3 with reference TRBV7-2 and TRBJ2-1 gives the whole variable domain GAGVSQSPSNKVTEKGKDVELRCDPISGHTALYWYRQSLGQGLEFLIYFQGNSAPDKSGLPSDRFSAERTGGSVSTLTIQRTQQEDSAVYLCASSLDRAPQFFGPGTRLTVL.

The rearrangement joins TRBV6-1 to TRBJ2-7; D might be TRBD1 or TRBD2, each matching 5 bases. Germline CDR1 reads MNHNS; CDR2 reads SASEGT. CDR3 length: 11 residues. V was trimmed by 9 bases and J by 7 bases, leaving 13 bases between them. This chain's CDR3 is CASTRGVEQYF. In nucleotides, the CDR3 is TGTGCCAGTACTAGAGGGGTGGAGCAGTACTTC.

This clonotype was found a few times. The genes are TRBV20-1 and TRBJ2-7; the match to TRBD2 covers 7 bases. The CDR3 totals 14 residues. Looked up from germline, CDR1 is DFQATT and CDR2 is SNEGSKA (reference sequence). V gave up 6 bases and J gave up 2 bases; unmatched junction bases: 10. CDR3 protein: CSAMKGLPTYEQYF. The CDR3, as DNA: TGCAGTGCCATGAAGGGACTACCTACCTACGAGCAGTACTTC.

The CDR3 is CASSRQGEYNSPLHF. The CDR3, as DNA: TGTGCCAGCAGTCGACAGGGGGAATATAATTCACCCCTCCACTTT. The chain links TRBV2 to TRBJ1-6; 9 bases map to TRBD1. Germline CDR1 SNHLY, CDR2 FYNNEI. The CDR3 is made up of 15 amino acids. V gave up 5 bases and J gave up 4 bases; unmatched junction bases: 3.

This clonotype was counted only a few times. CDR3 region: CASSLVRDTEAFF. CDR3 nucleotide sequence: TGTGCCAGCAGCTTAGTTAGGGACACTGAAGCTTTCTTT. The chain combines TRBV7-2 with TRBJ1-1; D gene ambiguous. Germline V gives CDR1 SGHTA, CDR2 FQGNSA. Deletions cut 1 base from V and 3 bases from J, with 6 bases between. This CDR3 is 13 amino acids long.

CDR3 nucleotide sequence: TGTGCCAGCAGTTACGGGGCAGGCTCCTACAATGAGCAGTTCTTC. Encoded protein: CASSYGAGSYNEQFF. The chain joins TRBV6-2 or TRBV6-3 to TRBJ2-1; a possible D gene is TRBD1 (5 bases). V dropped 2 bases and J dropped 0 bases, with 8 bases sitting between them. The CDR3 is 15 amino acids. Germline CDR1 and CDR2: MNHEY and SVGEGT.

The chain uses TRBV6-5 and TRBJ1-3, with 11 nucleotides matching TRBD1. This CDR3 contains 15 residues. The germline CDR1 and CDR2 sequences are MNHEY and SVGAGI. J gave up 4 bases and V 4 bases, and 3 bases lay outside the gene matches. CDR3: CASSSDRGLGNTIYF. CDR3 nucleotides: TGTGCCAGCAGTTCGGACAGGGGGCTCGGAAACACCATATATTTT.

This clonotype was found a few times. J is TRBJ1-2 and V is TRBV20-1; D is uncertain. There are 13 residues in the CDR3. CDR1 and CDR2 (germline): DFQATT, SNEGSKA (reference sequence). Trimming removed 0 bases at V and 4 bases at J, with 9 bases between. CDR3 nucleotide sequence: TGCAGTGCTAGAGACGACTCGTCCTATGGCTACACCTTC. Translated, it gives CSARDDSSYGYTF.

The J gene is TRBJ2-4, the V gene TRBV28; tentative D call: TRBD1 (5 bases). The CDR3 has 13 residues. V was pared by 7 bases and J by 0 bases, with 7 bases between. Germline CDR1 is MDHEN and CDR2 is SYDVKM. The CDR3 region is CASKGLAKNIQYF. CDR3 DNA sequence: TGTGCCAGCAAGGGGTTAGCCAAAAACATTCAGTACTTC.

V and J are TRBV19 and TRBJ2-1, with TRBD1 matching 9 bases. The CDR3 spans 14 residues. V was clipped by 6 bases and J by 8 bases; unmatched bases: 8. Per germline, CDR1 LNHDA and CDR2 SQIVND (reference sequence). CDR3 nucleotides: TGTGCCAGTAGCAACGGACAGGGGTGGGATGAGCAGTTCTTC. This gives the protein CASSNGQGWDEQFF.

CDR3 amino acids: CASSIDRASSYNEQFF. CDR3 bases: TGTGCCAGTAGTATAGATCGAGCGAGCTCCTACAATGAGCAGTTCTTC. The J gene is TRBJ2-1, the V gene TRBV19; D gene ambiguous. The CDR3 is made up of 16 amino acids. Germline V lookup: CDR1 LNHDA, CDR2 SQIVND (reference sequence). Trimming removed 0 bases from V and 0 bases from J, with 9 bases in between.

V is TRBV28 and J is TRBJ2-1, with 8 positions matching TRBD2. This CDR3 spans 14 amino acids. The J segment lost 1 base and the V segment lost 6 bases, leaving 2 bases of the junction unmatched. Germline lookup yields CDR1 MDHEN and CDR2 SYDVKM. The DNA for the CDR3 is TGTGCCAGCAGGGAGCGGGGGTCCTACAATGAGCAGTTCTTC. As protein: CASRERGSYNEQFF. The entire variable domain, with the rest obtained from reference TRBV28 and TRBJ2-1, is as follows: DVKVTQSSRYLVKRTGEKVFLECVQDMDHENMFWYRQDPGLGLRLIYFSYDVKMKEKGDIPEGYSVSREKKERFSLILESASTNQTSMYLCASRERGSYNEQFFGPGTRLTVL.

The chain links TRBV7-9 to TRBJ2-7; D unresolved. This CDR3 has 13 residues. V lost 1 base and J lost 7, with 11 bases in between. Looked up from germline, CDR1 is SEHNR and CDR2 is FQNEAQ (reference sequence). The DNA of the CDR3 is TGTGCCAGCAGCTTAGATTTGACACTTGAGCAGTACTTC. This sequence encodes CASSLDLTLEQYF.

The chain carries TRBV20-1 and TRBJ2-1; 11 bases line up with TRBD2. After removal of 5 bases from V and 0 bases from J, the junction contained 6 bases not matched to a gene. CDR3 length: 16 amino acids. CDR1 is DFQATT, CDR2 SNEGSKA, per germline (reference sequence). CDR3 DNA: TGCAGTGCTCAAACTAGCGGGGGCATCTCCTACAATGAGCAGTTCTTC. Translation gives CSAQTSGGISYNEQFF.

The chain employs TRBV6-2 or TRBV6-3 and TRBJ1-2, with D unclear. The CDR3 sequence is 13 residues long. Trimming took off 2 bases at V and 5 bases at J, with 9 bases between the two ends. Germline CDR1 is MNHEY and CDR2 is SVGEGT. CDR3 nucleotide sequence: TGTGCCAGCAGTTACCCCATATCTTATGGCTACACCTTC. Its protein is CASSYPISYGYTF.

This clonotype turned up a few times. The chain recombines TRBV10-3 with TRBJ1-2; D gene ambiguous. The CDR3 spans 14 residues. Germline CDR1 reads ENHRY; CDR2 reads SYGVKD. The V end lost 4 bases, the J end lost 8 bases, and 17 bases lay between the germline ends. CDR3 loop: CAISGFLNPAGYTF. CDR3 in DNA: TGTGCCATCAGTGGTTTTCTTAATCCAGCGGGCTACACCTTC.